The entry below describes one T cell receptor beta chain. Antigen: not known. There were TCR beta CDR3 regions amplified from RNA transcripts. Carried out on the TCR CDR3, a first-round RT-PCR used the HTBI primer set. TCRdb processed the multiplex PCR reads anew with MiXCR; each CDR3 protein has one entry. The repertoire holds hundreds of thousands of distinct CDR3 sequences, roughly 15% seen once, with approximately 12% in the top ten. The germline CDR1 and CDR2 sequences are SEHNR and FQNEAQ (reference sequence). V was clipped by 1 base and J by 10 bases, with 8 bases between them. The CDR3 length is 12 residues. The data belong to a study of T cells in Graves' hyperthyroidism and ophthalmopathy. Points from the study as a whole: In the blood, most expanded thyroid clonotypes above 0.001 appeared as well.

Specimen: blood. This TCR came from a woman aged 50 to 60 with Graves' ophthalmopathy. The chain couples TRBV7-9 to TRBJ1-5; unclear D gene. The CDR3 DNA reads TGTGCCAGCAGCTTAGGTGGAAGTCCCCAGCATTTT. It encodes CASSLGGSPQHF. Full variable domain (remainder filled in from reference TRBV7-9 and TRBJ1-5): DTGVSQNPRHKITKRGQNVTFRCDPISEHNRLYWYRQTLGQGPEFLTYFQNEAQLEKSRLLSDRFSAERPKGSFSTLEIQRTEQGDSAMYLCASSLGGSPQHFGDGTRLSIL.